This T cell receptor beta chain was captured by sequencing in a study of OX40 agonist ivuxolimab in advanced cancers. Study at large: Every patient in dose escalation had hepatocellular carcinoma, melanoma, renal cell or head and neck cancer.

Method: immunoSEQ multiplex PCR; TCRdb's copy keeps in-frame clones and lacks some. Among about 77,000 clones listed, roughly 80% were seen once. Overall study results and limits: Average numbers of expanded clones were greater in CD8+ T cells than in CD4+.

The CDR3 totals 14 residues. Germline V gene data show CDR1 as MNHNS and CDR2 as SASEGT. Patients with autoimmune history or systemic immunosuppression were excluded. Samples were taken at baseline and on day 1 of cycles 4 and 7. This clone was observed a single time. Antigen: not known. The source material was CD4+ or CD8+ T cells sorted from blood, sampled in a trial of the OX40 agonist ivuxolimab. The chain uses TRBV6-1 and TRBJ2-5, with 7 bases lining up with TRBD2. The J call may not be correct, given that the DNA end is closer to TRBJ2-7. This clonotype was sampled from an adult with an advanced solid tumor such as melanoma, head and neck, liver or kidney cancer. The CDR3 DNA sequence: TGTGCCAGCAGTGAGGTGCGCGGGGGCTACGAGCAGTACTTC. Protein sequence: CASSEVRGGYEQYF.